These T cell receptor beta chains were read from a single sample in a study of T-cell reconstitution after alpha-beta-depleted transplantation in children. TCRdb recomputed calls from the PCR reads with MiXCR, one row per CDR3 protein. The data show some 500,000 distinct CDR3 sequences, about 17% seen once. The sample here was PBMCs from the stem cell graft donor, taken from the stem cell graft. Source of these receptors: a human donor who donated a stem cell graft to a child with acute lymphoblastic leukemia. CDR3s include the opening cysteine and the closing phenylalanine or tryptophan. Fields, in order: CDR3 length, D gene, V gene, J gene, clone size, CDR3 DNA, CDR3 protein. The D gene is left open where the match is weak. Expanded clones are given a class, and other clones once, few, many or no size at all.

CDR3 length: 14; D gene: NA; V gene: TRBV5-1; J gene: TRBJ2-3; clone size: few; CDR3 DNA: TGCGCCAGCAGCCAGTCCCCGATCACAGATACGCAGTATTTT; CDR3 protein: CASSQSPITDTQYF
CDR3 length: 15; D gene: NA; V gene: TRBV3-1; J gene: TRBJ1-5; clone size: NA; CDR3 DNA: TGTGCCAGCAGCCAAGGAACAGATGACAATCAGCCCCAGCATTTT; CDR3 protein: CASSQGTDDNQPQHF
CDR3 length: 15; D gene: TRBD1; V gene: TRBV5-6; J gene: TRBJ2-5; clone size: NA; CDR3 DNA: TGTGCCAGCAGCCAGGGACAGGGTGCCCAAGAGACCCAGTACTTC; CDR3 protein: CASSQGQGAQETQYF
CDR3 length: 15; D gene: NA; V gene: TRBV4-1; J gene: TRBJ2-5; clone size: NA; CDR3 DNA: TGCGCCAGCAGCCAAGCCCAGGGATACCAAGAGACCCAGTACTTC; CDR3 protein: CASSQAQGYQETQYF
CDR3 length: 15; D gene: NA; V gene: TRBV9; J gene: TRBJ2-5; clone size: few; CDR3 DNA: TGTGCCAGCAGCGTAGTGGAGCAGGCCCGCGGGACCCAGTACTTC; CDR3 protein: CASSVVEQARGTQYF
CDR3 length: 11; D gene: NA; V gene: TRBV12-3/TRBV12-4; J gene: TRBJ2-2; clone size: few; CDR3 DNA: TGTGCCAGCAGGGAGCGGGGGGAGCTGTTTTTT; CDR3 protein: CASRERGELFF
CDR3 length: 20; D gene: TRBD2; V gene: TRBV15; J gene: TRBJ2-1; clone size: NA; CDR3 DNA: TGTGCCACCAGTCCAGATCTAGCGGGAGGGCCCTTGGTCTCCTACAATGAGCAGTTCTTC; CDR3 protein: CATSPDLAGGPLVSYNEQFF
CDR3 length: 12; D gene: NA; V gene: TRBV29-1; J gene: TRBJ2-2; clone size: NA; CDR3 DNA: TGCAGCGTACACCCAGGGGCCGGGGAGCTGTTTTTT; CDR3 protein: CSVHPGAGELFF
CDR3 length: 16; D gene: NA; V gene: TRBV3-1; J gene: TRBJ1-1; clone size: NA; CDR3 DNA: TGTGCCAGCAGCCAAGAGGCAGTCTGGTCGAACACTGAAGCTTTCTTT; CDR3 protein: CASSQEAVWSNTEAFF
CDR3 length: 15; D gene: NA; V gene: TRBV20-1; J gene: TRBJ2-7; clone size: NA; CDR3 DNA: TGCAGTGCTGGGGGGTTGATGTTTTTCTCCTACGAGCAGTACTTC; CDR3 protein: CSAGGLMFFSYEQYF
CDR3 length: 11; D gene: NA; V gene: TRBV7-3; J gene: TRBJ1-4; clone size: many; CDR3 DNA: TGTGCCAGCAGACCGGGGGAAAAACTGTTTTTT; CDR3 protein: CASRPGEKLFF
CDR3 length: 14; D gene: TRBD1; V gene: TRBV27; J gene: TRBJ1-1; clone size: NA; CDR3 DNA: TGTGCCAGCAGTTCGGACAGGGGGGCAACTGAAGCTTTCTTT; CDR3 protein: CASSSDRGATEAFF
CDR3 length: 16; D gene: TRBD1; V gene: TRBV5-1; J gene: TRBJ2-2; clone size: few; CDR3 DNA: TGCGCCAGCAATCCCGGGACAGGGGCCCGGACCGGGGAGCTGTTTTTT; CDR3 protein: CASNPGTGARTGELFF
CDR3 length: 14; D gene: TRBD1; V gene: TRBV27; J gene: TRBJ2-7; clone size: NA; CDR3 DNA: TGTGCCAGCAGTTCTGGGGACAGGGGCTACGAGCAGTACTTC; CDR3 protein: CASSSGDRGYEQYF
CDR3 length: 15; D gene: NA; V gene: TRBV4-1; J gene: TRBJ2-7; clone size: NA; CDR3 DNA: TGCGCCAGCAGCCAAGATCTCAGACAGCTATACGAGCAGTACTTC; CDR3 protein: CASSQDLRQLYEQYF
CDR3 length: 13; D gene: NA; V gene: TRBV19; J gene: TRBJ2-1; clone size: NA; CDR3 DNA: TGTGCCAGTAGTATGATCCTCCACGGTGAGCAGTTCTTC; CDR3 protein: CASSMILHGEQFF
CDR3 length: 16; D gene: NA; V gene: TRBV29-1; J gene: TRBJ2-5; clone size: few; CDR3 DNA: TGCAGCGTTGAAGATCCCGTTTGGCAGACTACGGAGACCCAGTACTTC; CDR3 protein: CSVEDPVWQTTETQYF